The clone carrying this T cell receptor beta chain was recorded many times. The antigen remains unidentified. The CDR3 extends over 16 amino acids. Germline V gene data show CDR1 as SQVTM and CDR2 as ANQGSEA. Trimming stripped 0 bases from V and 0 bases from J, with 13 bases between. Methods described previously were used for bulk TCR libraries, and listed TCR primers were applied. TCRdb passed the PCR reads through MiXCR, listing each CDR3 protein once. The table has about 100,000 distinct CDR3 sequences, under 40% seen once. The source of the sample is a study of molecular identifiers for immune sequencing clone quantification. Notes on the study in general: Identical TCR molecules sharing a barcode could underestimate highly expanded clone sizes. Effector cells had over 98% of their molecules in clones above 20 RNA copies, while naive cells had under 1%. Reports indicate spiked Jurkat TCR RNA from one cell could be found among roughly 950,000 naive cells.

Sequencing input: naive CD8+ T cells from blood, with Jurkat cell RNA spiked in. Subset here: FACS-sorted CD8+CD4-CCR7+CD45RA+ naive T cells. The chain carries TRBV29-1 and TRBJ2-3; D may be TRBD2 (6 bases). The receptor was isolated from a human donor in good health. Some libraries in this study had Jurkat cell RNA spiked in. The CDR3 reads CSVEDRGTASTDTQYF. The DNA for the CDR3 is TGCAGCGTTGAAGATCGGGGGACCGCTAGCACAGATACGCAGTATTTT.